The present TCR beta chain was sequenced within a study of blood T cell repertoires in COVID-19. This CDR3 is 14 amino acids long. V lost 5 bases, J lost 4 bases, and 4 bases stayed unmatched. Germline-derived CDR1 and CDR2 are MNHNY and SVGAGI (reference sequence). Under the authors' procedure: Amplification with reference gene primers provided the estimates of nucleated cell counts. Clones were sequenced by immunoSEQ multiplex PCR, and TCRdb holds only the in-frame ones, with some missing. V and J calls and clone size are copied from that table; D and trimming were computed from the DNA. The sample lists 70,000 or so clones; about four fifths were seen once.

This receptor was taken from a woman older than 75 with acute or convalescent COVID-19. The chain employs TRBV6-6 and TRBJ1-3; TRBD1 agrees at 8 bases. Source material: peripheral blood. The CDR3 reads CASSATGGGNTIYF. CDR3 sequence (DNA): TGTGCCAGCAGTGCAACAGGGGGAGGAAACACCATATATTTT.